The 28 T cell receptor beta chains below come from one sample, sequenced in a study of Tregs in tolerant kidney transplant recipients (dated by TCRdb to between 2018 and 2021). The time point label for this specimen denotes: blood sample drawn before combined kidney and bone marrow transplant. The receptor library was made with the immunoSEQ multiplex PCR assay. Not all clones reach the TCRdb copy of this immuneACCESS table, which keeps in-frame sequences only. Checked studies attribute under half of the gap to unresolved V genes and leave the rest unexplained. The sample table includes approximately 50,000 clones. The ten largest clones capture 0.83% of the sample. The sequences come from CD4+ T cells from blood, collected before the transplant. These TCRs come from a human donor who received a combined kidney and bone marrow transplant.

Points on this clone: The observed sequence ends 3 residues before the CDR3 terminus, with the missing tail filled in from the germline J gene. The chain uses TRBV11-2 and TRBJ1-4; D ambiguous. V was cut by 3 bases and J by 2 bases, with 7 bases left in between. The CDR3 length is 14 residues. Germline V gives CDR1 SGHAT, CDR2 FQNNGV. CDR3: CASSFSFTNEKLFF. The DNA read from the CDR3 is TGTGCCAGCAGCTTTTCTTTCACTAATGAAAAA.

As concerns this clone: The sequence runs out 3 residues before the end of the CDR3; the remainder is reconstructed from the germline J gene. The rearrangement joins TRBV6-2 or TRBV6-3 to TRBJ2-3; unclear D gene. CDR1 and CDR2 (germline): MNHEY, SVGEGT. This CDR3 is 12 amino acids long. V dropped 5 bases and J dropped 2 bases, with 5 bases sitting between them. The CDR3 protein is CASSPYTDTQYF. CDR3 DNA (partial): TGTGCCAGCAGTCCTTACACAGATACG.

The covered CDR3 bases are TGTGCCAGCAGCGATGACAGCGCGGGC. This sequence encodes CASSDDSAG. The entire CDR3 protein is CASSDDSAGYTF. The chain is built from TRBV2 and TRBJ1-2; TRBD1 is a possible D gene (5 bases). The read comes to an end 3 residues before the CDR3 does, leaving the germline J gene to fill in the end. The CDR3 is made up of 12 amino acids. CDR1 and CDR2 from the germline V gene are SNHLY and FYNNEI.

Of note for this clone: The read ends 3 residues early relative to the CDR3; the germline J gene fills the gap. V is TRBV29-1 and J is TRBJ1-2; D is ambiguous. V was cut by 3 bases and J by 3 bases, with 11 bases left in between. Germline CDR1 reads SQVTM; CDR2 reads ANQGSEA. The CDR3 length is 13 residues. The covered CDR3 bases are TGCAGCGTTGAGCCTCGCGGGTACTATGGC. It specifies CSVEPRGYYG. The CDR3 in its entirety is CSVEPRGYYGYTF.

Concerning this clone: The read ends 3 residues early relative to the CDR3; the germline J gene fills the gap. The genes are TRBV5-6 and TRBJ2-7; D call uncertain. The V and J ends lost 1 base and 4 bases respectively, with 9 bases between them. CDR3 length equals 13 residues. Germline loops: CDR1 SGHDT, CDR2 YYEEEE. The CDR3 DNA, read in part, is TGTGCCAGCAGCTTGTGGGCAACATACGAG. Its translation: CASSLWATYE. The entire CDR3 sequence reads CASSLWATYEQYF.

Points on this clone: The DNA ends 3 residues before the CDR3 does, and the rest of the CDR3 is filled in from the germline J gene. This sequence joins TRBV13 and TRBJ2-5; 8 bases line up with TRBD2. CDR1 is PRHDT, CDR2 FYEKMQ, per germline (reference sequence). The CDR3 is made up of 16 amino acids. V lost 1 base to trimming and J lost 2 bases; unmatched junction nucleotides: 6. This CDR3 is CASSLAWASGQETQYF. CDR3 DNA (partial): TGTGCCAGCAGCTTAGCCTGGGCTAGCGGGCAAGAGACC.

About this clone itself: The CDR3 extends 3 residues past the end of the read, so its final part is completed from the germline J gene. The chain couples TRBV6-4 to TRBJ2-3; TRBD2 matches at 9 bases. Trimming cost V 3 bases and J 5 bases; bases outside gene matches: 6. The CDR3 spans 15 residues. In germline, CDR1 is MRHNA, CDR2 SNTAGT. CDR3 bases read: TGTGCCAGCAGTGAGACTAGCGGAGGGGGAGATACG. It encodes CASSETSGGGDT. The whole CDR3 is CASSETSGGGDTQYF.

In regard to this clone: The read halts 3 residues ahead of the CDR3 end, with the missing end drawn from the germline J gene. This sequence joins TRBV6-2 or TRBV6-3 and TRBJ2-3; 12 bases align to TRBD2. The CDR3 has 14 amino acids. V gave up 10 bases and J gave up 5 bases; unmatched junction bases: 7. The germline V gene encodes CDR1 MNHEY and CDR2 SVGEGT. The DNA read from the CDR3 is TGTGCCACATCTTCGGGACTAGCGGGAGATACG. Protein: CATSSGLAGDT. The CDR3 in full is CATSSGLAGDTQYF.

Notes on this clone: The sequence runs out 3 residues before the end of the CDR3; the remainder is reconstructed from the germline J gene. The chain carries TRBV6-4 and TRBJ1-6; a weak D match, TRBD1 (6 bases). The germline V and J ends were trimmed by 4 bases and 9 bases, with 13 bases remaining between them. The CDR3 is 14 residues long. The germline CDR1 and CDR2 sequences are MRHNA and SNTAGT. The sequenced CDR3 bases are TGTGCCAGCAGTGTACAGGGTGGGGGTTCACCC. It specifies CASSVQGGGSP. The CDR3 in its entirety is CASSVQGGGSPLHF.

Incomplete CDR3 DNA: TGTGCCAGCAGCCGATGGACTAGCGGGGTGAACAATGAG. Translated: CASSRWTSGVNNE. The entire CDR3 sequence reads CASSRWTSGVNNEQFF. V gene TRBV7-7 combines with J gene TRBJ2-1; 12 bases align to TRBD2. The read ends 3 residues early relative to the CDR3; the germline J gene fills the gap. V lost 5 bases, J lost 5 bases, and 7 bases stayed unmatched. The CDR3 runs to 16 residues. Looked up from germline, CDR1 is SSHAT and CDR2 is FNYEAQ (reference sequence).

As concerns this clone: The read terminates 3 residues ahead of where the CDR3 ends, so the germline J gene completes it. V is TRBV7-9 and J is TRBJ2-7; possible D gene TRBD2, 6 bases. V gave up 4 bases and J gave up 3 bases, with 13 bases separating them. Per the germline V gene, CDR1 is SEHNR and CDR2 is FQNEAQ (reference sequence). This CDR3 spans 14 amino acids. This CDR3 reads CASSWDFGIYEQYF. The covered CDR3 bases are TGTGCCAGCAGCTGGGACTTTGGGATCTACGAG.

With regard to this clone: A read error may produce the germline difference seen at one junction end. The read terminates 3 residues before the CDR3 end, so the remaining end is supplied by the germline J gene. The genes are TRBV2 and TRBJ2-7; TRBD1 is a possible D gene (5 bases). The germline CDR1 and CDR2 sequences are SNHLY and FYNNEI. The CDR3 runs to 18 residues. The CDR3 reads CASSERNRRPLPSSEQYF. The part of the CDR3 DNA that was read is TGTGCCAGCAGTGAAAGGAACAGGCGCCCACTTCCTTCCTCCGAG. The full variable domain, in which reference TRBV2 and TRBJ2-7 provide the parts outside the CDR3, is EPEVTQTPSHQVTQMGQEVILRCVPISNHLYFYWYRQILGQKVEFLVSFYNNEISEKSEIFDDQFSVERPDGSNFTLKIRSTKLEDSAMYFCASSERNRRPLPSSEQYFGPGTRLTVT.

As for this clone: The read ends 3 residues early relative to the CDR3; the germline J gene fills the gap. V and J are TRBV7-9 and TRBJ1-1; no clear D. Germline assignment: CDR1 SEHNR and CDR2 FQNEAQ (reference sequence). V was cut by 2 bases and J by 2 bases, with 9 bases left in between. The CDR3 covers 14 residues. The CDR3 bases that were read are TGTGCCAGCAGCTTACTTGCGGTTAACACTGAA. It encodes CASSLLAVNTE. The entire CDR3 protein is CASSLLAVNTEAFF. Complete variable domain (other parts from reference TRBV7-9 and TRBJ1-1): DTGVSQNPRHKITKRGQNVTFRCDPISEHNRLYWYRQTLGQGPEFLTYFQNEAQLEKSRLLSDRFSAERPKGSFSTLEIQRTEQGDSAMYLCASSLLAVNTEAFFGQGTRLTVV.

CDR3 in amino acids: CASSEDGGNNSPLHF. Partial CDR3 DNA: TGTGCCAGCAGTGAAGATGGGGGGAATAATTCACCC. The gene calls are TRBV2 and TRBJ1-6; tentative D call: TRBD1 (5 bases). The sequence runs out 3 residues before the end of the CDR3; the remainder is reconstructed from the germline J gene. V was trimmed by 1 base and J by 5 bases, leaving 9 bases between them. The germline V gene encodes CDR1 SNHLY and CDR2 FYNNEI. CDR3 length equals 15 residues.

A note on this clone: The read halts 3 residues ahead of the CDR3 end, with the missing end drawn from the germline J gene. The V gene is TRBV14, the J gene TRBJ1-4; unclear D gene. The CDR3 extends over 13 amino acids. Germline V gene data show CDR1 as SGHDN and CDR2 as FVKESK. Trimming cost V 10 bases and J 3 bases, with 12 bases left between them. This chain's CDR3 is CATSGWANEKLFF. CDR3 DNA, as far as it was read: TGTGCCACCTCGGGGTGGGCTAATGAAAAA.

As concerns this clone: From the germline J gene comes the end of the CDR3, since the read stops 3 residues before it. V usage is TRBV2 and J usage is TRBJ1-1; perhaps TRBD1 as D (6 bases). Germline-derived CDR1 and CDR2 are SNHLY and FYNNEI. The CDR3 totals 14 residues. Trimming took off 3 bases at V and 5 bases at J, with 13 bases between the two ends. The CDR3 sequence: CASSDGAGVTEAFF. The DNA read from the CDR3 is TGTGCCAGCAGTGATGGGGCAGGGGTTACTGAA.

Concerning this clone: From the germline J gene comes the end of the CDR3, since the read stops 3 residues before it. This chain joins TRBV11-2 and TRBJ1-2; no clear D. Trimming shortened V by 1 base and J by 0 bases, and 6 bases separated the two germline ends. CDR1 SGHAT and CDR2 FQNNGV come from the germline V gene. The CDR3 has 14 amino acids. This CDR3 is CASSLGLANYGYTF. The covered CDR3 bases are TGTGCCAGCAGCTTAGGACTAGCTAACTATGGC.

Concerning this clone: The DNA ends 3 residues before the CDR3 does, and the rest of the CDR3 is filled in from the germline J gene. The V call is TRBV19, the J call TRBJ1-1, with a weak D call TRBD1 (6 bases). V lost 8 bases and J 1 base, leaving 14 bases between the germline ends. Germline assignment: CDR1 LNHDA and CDR2 SQIVND (reference sequence). The CDR3 extends over 14 amino acids. The DNA read from the CDR3 is TGTGCCAGTTCGACAGGAAAGAAGAACACTGAA. Residues: CASSTGKKNTE. In full, the CDR3 reads CASSTGKKNTEAFF.

The CDR3 spells CASSLSGGASYGYTF. The part of the CDR3 DNA that was read is TGTGCCAGCAGCTTGTCAGGGGGCGCATCTTATGGC. The chain recombines TRBV11-2 with TRBJ1-2, with 8 bases that match TRBD1. The read ends 3 residues before the CDR3 terminus; that terminus is restored from the germline J gene. Germline-derived CDR1 and CDR2 are SGHAT and FQNNGV. The CDR3 extends over 15 amino acids. V gave up 3 bases and J gave up 5 bases; unmatched junction bases: 8. Supplemented by reference TRBV11-2 and TRBJ1-2, the full variable domain reads EAGVAQSPRYKIIEKRQSVAFWCNPISGHATLYWYQQILGQGPKLLIQFQNNGVVDDSQLPKDRFSAERLKGVDSTLKIQPAKLEDSAVYLCASSLSGGASYGYTFGSGTRLTVV.

To note about this clone: The read ends 3 residues shy of where the CDR3 ends; the end is completed using the germline J gene. This chain joins TRBV6-2 or TRBV6-3 and TRBJ2-1; tentatively, D is TRBD1 (6 bases). CDR1 and CDR2 from the germline V gene are MNHEY and SVGEGT. V was trimmed by 7 bases and J by 6 bases, leaving 16 bases between them. The CDR3 covers 14 residues. The CDR3 reads CASTRMRGGNEQFF. The covered CDR3 bases are TGTGCCAGCACCAGGATGAGAGGGGGCAATGAG.

As regards this clone: The read finishes 3 residues shy of the CDR3 end, and the germline J gene is used to complete it. The J gene is TRBJ2-5, the V gene TRBV5-1; D perhaps matches TRBD2 (6 bases). The CDR3 consists of 13 residues. V shed 4 bases and J shed 4 bases, with 11 bases lying between them. The germline V gene has CDR1 SGHRS and CDR2 YFSETQ. The CDR3 protein is CASSGGQVETQYF. CDR3 bases read: TGCGCCAGCAGCGGAGGGCAGGTAGAGACC.

Worth noting for this clone: The read terminates 3 residues ahead of where the CDR3 ends, so the germline J gene completes it. The V and J genes are TRBV18 and TRBJ2-5; 11 bases line up with TRBD2. Germline CDR1 KGHSH, CDR2 LQKENI. The J segment lost 3 bases and the V segment lost 4 bases, leaving 1 base of the junction unmatched. The CDR3 runs 14 residues. CDR3: CASSQGLAEETQYF. The sequenced CDR3 bases are TGTGCCAGCTCACAGGGACTAGCGGAAGAGACC.

CDR3 residues: CASSPSGSSYEQYF. The CDR3 DNA, read in part, is TGTGCCAGCTCACCGAGCGGGAGCTCCTACGAG. V gene TRBV18 combines with J gene TRBJ2-7; 8 bases line up with TRBD2. The observed sequence ends 3 residues before the CDR3 terminus, with the missing tail filled in from the germline J gene. The CDR3 contains 14 residues. The trim removed 3 bases at V and 0 bases at J, leaving 1 base unmatched. Germline values: CDR1 KGHSH, CDR2 LQKENI.

Concerning this clone itself: The read ends 3 residues early relative to the CDR3; the germline J gene fills the gap. V is TRBV18 and J is TRBJ2-3, with D tentatively TRBD1 (5 bases). CDR1 and CDR2 from the germline V gene are KGHSH and LQKENI. The CDR3 sequence is 15 residues long. V dropped 0 bases and J dropped 1 base, with 8 bases sitting between them. The CDR3: CASSPPSGRTDTQYF. The sequenced part of the CDR3 DNA is TGTGCCAGCTCACCACCGTCAGGGCGCACAGATACG. The full variable domain, with the rest looked up from reference TRBV18 and TRBJ2-3, is NAGVMQNPRHLVRRRGQEARLRCSPMKGHSHVYWYRQLPEEGLKFMVYLQKENIIDESGMPKERFSAEFPKEGPSILRIQQVVRGDSAAYFCASSPPSGRTDTQYFGPGTRLTVL.

Concerning this clone itself: The read gets to within 3 residues of the CDR3 end, and the germline J gene fills in the rest. V is TRBV5-1 and J is TRBJ2-6, with 7 nucleotides matching TRBD1. Germline assignment: CDR1 SGHRS and CDR2 YFSETQ. V lost 2 bases and J lost 0; bases outside the gene matches: 2. This CDR3 has 16 residues. The sequenced CDR3 bases are TGCGCCAGCAGCTTTGGGACAGCCTCTGGGGCCAACGTC. It specifies CASSFGTASGANV. In full, the CDR3 reads CASSFGTASGANVLTF.

Details on this clone: From the germline J gene comes the end of the CDR3, since the read stops 3 residues before it. The chain is built from TRBV7-6 and TRBJ1-4; D is uncertain. The CDR3 is made up of 15 amino acids. The V end lost 1 base, the J end lost 6 bases, and 12 bases lay between the germline ends. Germline CDR1 is SGHVS and CDR2 is FNYEAQ. Partial CDR3 DNA: TGTGCCAGCAGCTTAGAGGGCGCGCCCCATGAAAAA. Translating gives CASSLEGAPHEK. The complete CDR3 sequence is CASSLEGAPHEKLFF.

Concerning this clone itself: With the read ending 3 residues before the CDR3 end, the germline J gene is used to fill in that end. The chain couples TRBV4-1 to TRBJ2-3; 7 bases align to TRBD1. CDR3 length: 16 residues. Germline V gene data show CDR1 as MGHRA and CDR2 as YSYEKL. The V and J ends lost 1 base and 2 bases, in that order; junction bases with no gene match: 6. The CDR3: CASSQAQGVDTDTQYF. CDR3 DNA (partial): TGCGCCAGCAGCCAAGCTCAGGGGGTGGACACAGATACG.

Comment on this clone: With the read ending 3 residues before the CDR3 end, the germline J gene is used to fill in that end. V usage is TRBV19 and J usage is TRBJ2-7; 10 positions agree with TRBD1. V lost 4 bases and J lost 3; bases outside the gene matches: 6. Germline V CDR1 and CDR2: LNHDA, SQIVND (reference sequence). This CDR3 spans 15 amino acids. The chain's CDR3 is CASSTRQGANYEQYF. Partial CDR3 DNA: TGTGCCAGTAGTACGCGACAGGGGGCGAACTACGAG.